Listed below are T cell receptor beta chains from one sample, sequenced in a study of T-cell memory formation after mild COVID-19. MiXCR, applied by TCRdb to the 5' RACE reads, yields one record per CDR3 protein. Among fewer than 200,000 distinct CDR3 sequences listed, about 21% were seen once. Sequencing used PBMCs or a T cell subset sorted from them (not recorded which). The receptors stem from an adult woman who had mild COVID-19 (a few samples of this study predate the infection). Cell type and time point are not known. Each CDR3 is given with its conserved first and last residue. D genes are given only for firm matches. Only part of the rows carry a size: once, few, many, or a class if the clone is expanded.

clone_size j_call d_call v_call cdr3_aa cdr3_nt
- TRBJ1-2 - TRBV27 CASSWTGGHYGYTF TGTGCCAGCTCCTGGACCGGGGGGCACTATGGCTACACCTTC
few TRBJ2-7 - TRBV20-1 CSARRERLHEQYF TGCAGTGCTAGAAGGGAGCGTCTCCACGAGCAGTACTTC
- TRBJ2-7 TRBD2 TRBV6-6 CASSGTARGGDYEQYF TGTGCCAGCAGTGGGACGGCGAGGGGAGGGGACTACGAGCAGTACTTC
- TRBJ2-2 TRBD2 TRBV12-3/TRBV12-4 CASGGGFGELFF TGTGCCTCCGGGGGGGGTTTCGGGGAGCTGTTTTTT
- TRBJ2-1 TRBD1 TRBV6-5 CASSTGGPYNEQFF TGTGCCAGCAGTACAGGGGGCCCGTACAATGAGCAGTTCTTC
- TRBJ2-1 - TRBV7-9 CASSTSEGKRGNEQFF TGTGCCAGCAGCACTAGTGAGGGTAAGAGGGGCAATGAGCAGTTCTTC
- TRBJ2-6 - TRBV6-2/TRBV6-3 CASSLQGGNVLTF TGTGCCAGCAGTCTGCAGGGAGGCAACGTCCTGACTTTC
- TRBJ2-3 TRBD2 TRBV9 CASSGSGGGLVDTQYF TGTGCCAGCAGCGGGAGCGGGGGCGGCTTGGTGGATACGCAGTATTTT
few TRBJ1-3 - TRBV12-3/TRBV12-4 CASSWGGGNTIYF TGTGCCAGCTCTTGGGGTGGAGGAAACACCATATATTTT
- TRBJ2-2 TRBD2 TRBV12-3/TRBV12-4 CASRIAGGVTGELFF TGTGCCAGCCGAATAGCGGGAGGAGTTACCGGGGAGCTGTTTTTT
few TRBJ2-7 - TRBV27 CASSHLATYEQYF TGTGCCAGCAGCCATTTGGCTACCTACGAGCAGTACTTC
- TRBJ2-3 TRBD2 TRBV3-1 CASSHPGGGAGDTQYF TGTGCCAGCAGCCATCCCGGGGGGGGGGCAGGAGATACGCAGTATTTT
- TRBJ2-5 - TRBV4-2 CASSQAADRKTQYF TGTGCCAGCAGCCAAGCGGCGGATCGTAAGACCCAGTACTTC
- TRBJ2-1 - TRBV5-1 CASSLAAANEQFF TGCGCCAGCAGCTTGGCTGCAGCAAATGAGCAGTTCTTC
- TRBJ1-5 - TRBV2 CASRAGTVGAQHF TGTGCCAGCAGAGCCGGGACCGTGGGAGCCCAGCATTTT
- TRBJ1-1 - TRBV7-9 CASRPDGSSGGTEAFF TGTGCCAGCAGGCCCGATGGGTCTTCGGGGGGCACTGAAGCTTTCTTT